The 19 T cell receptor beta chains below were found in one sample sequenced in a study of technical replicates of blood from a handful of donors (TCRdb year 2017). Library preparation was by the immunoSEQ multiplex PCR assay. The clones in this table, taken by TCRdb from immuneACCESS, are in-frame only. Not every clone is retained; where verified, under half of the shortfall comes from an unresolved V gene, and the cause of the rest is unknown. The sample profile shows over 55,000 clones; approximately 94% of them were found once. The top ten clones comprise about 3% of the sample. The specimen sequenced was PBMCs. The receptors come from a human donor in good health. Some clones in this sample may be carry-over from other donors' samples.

The CDR3 nucleotides are TGTGCCAGCACCGCCCGGGGCCAGGGGGCTTTCTTT. Its protein product is CASTARGQGAFF. The V call is TRBV27, the J call TRBJ1-1; D might be TRBD1 (6 bases). V lost 7 bases to trimming and J lost 11 bases, with 17 bases between them. Germline V gene lookup returns CDR1 MNHEY and CDR2 SMNVEV (reference sequence). The CDR3 contains 12 residues.

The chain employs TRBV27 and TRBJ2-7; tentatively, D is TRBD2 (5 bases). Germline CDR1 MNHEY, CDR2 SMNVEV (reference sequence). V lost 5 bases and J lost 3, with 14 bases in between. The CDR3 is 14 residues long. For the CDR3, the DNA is TGTGCCAGCAGTAGCTTCGGACTCCACTACGAGCAGTACTTC. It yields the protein CASSSFGLHYEQYF.

CDR3 residues: CASSLRGLADSYNEQFF. DNA for the CDR3: TGTGCCAGCAGCTTGCGTGGACTAGCGGACTCCTACAATGAGCAGTTCTTC. The chain is built from TRBV5-5 and TRBJ2-1, with 10 bases fitting TRBD2. Trimming removed 1 base from V and 0 bases from J; junction bases left unmatched: 4. Germline loops: CDR1 SGHKS, CDR2 YYEKEE (reference sequence). The CDR3 runs 17 residues.

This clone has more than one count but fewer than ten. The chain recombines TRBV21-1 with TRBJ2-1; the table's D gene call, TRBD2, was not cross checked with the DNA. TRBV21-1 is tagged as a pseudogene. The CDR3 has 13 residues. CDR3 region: CAGLAAGNNEQFF. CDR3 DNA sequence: TGTGCCGGACTAGCGGCCGGTAACAATGAGCAGTTCTTC.

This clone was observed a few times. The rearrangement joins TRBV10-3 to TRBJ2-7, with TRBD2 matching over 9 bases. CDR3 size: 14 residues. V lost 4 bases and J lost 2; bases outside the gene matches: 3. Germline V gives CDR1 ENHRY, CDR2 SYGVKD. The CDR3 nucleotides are TGTGCCATCAGTGGGGGCGGGAGGGCCTACGAGCAGTACTTC. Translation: CAISGGGRAYEQYF.

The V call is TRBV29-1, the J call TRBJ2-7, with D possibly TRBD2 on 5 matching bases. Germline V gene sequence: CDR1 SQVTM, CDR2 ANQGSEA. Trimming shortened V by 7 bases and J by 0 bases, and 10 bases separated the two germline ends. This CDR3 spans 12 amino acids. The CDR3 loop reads CSASGNSYEQYF. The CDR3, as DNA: TGCAGCGCCTCGGGGAACTCCTACGAGCAGTACTTC.

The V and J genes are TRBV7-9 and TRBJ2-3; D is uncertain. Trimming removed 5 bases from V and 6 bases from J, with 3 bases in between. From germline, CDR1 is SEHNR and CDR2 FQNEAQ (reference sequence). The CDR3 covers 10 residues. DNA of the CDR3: TGTGCCAGCAGCCCGGATACGCAGTATTTT. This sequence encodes CASSPDTQYF.

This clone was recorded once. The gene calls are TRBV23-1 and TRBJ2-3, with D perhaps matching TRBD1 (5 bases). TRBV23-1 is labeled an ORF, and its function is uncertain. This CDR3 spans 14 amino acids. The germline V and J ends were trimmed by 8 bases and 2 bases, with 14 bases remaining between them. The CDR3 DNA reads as TGCGCCAGCCGGCAGGGCGGTAACACAGATACGCAGTATTTT. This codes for CASRQGGNTDTQYF.

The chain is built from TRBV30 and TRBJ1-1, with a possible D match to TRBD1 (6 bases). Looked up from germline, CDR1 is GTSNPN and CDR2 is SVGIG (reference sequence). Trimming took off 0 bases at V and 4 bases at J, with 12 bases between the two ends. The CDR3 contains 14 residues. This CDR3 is CAWSVNQGGTEAFF. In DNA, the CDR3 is TGTGCCTGGAGTGTAAACCAAGGGGGCACTGAAGCTTTCTTT.

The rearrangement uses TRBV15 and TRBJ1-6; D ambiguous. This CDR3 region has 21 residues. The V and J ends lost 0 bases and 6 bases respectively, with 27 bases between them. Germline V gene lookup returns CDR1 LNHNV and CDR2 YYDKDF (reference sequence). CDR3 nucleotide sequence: TGTGCCACCAGCAGAGATGGCCTTGGAGGTGGAGGGAGGGTAGGTAATTCACCCCTCCACTTT. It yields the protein CATSRDGLGGGGRVGNSPLHF.

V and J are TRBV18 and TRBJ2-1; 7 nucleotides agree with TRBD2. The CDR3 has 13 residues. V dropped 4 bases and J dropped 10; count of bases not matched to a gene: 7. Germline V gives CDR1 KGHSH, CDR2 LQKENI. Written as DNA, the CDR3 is TGTGCCAGCTCACGCGGGGGTAAACGGGAGCAGTTCTTC. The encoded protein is CASSRGGKREQFF.

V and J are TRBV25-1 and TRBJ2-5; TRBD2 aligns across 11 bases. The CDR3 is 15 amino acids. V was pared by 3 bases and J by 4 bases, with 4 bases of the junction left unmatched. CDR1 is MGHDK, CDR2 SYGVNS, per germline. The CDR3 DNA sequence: TGTGCCAGCAGTGATCTAGCGGGGGGCATAGAGACCCAGTACTTC. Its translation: CASSDLAGGIETQYF.

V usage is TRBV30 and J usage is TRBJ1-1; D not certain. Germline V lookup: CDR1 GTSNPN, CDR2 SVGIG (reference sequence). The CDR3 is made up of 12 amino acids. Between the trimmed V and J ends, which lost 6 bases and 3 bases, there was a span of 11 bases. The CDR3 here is CACPGRYTEAFF. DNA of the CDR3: TGTGCCTGCCCGGGAAGGTACACTGAAGCTTTCTTT.

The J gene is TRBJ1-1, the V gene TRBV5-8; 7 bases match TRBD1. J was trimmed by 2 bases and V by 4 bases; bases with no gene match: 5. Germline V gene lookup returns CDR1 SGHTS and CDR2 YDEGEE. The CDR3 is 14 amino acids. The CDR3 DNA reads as TGTGCCAGCAGCAAGGGACAGACTAACACTGAAGCTTTCTTT. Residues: CASSKGQTNTEAFF.

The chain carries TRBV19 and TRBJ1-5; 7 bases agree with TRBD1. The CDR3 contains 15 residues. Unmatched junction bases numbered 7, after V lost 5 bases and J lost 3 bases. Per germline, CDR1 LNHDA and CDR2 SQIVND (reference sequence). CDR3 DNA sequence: TGTGCCAGTAGTGTGACAGGGTTTTCCAATCAGCCCCAGCATTTT. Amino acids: CASSVTGFSNQPQHF.

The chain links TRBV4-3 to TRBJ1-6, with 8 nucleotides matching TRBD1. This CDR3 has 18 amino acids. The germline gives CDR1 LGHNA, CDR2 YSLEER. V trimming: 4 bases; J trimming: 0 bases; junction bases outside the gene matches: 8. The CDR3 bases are TGCGCCAGCAGCCTATACGACAGGGGAAGCTCCTATAATTCACCCCTCCACTTT. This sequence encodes CASSLYDRGSSYNSPLHF.

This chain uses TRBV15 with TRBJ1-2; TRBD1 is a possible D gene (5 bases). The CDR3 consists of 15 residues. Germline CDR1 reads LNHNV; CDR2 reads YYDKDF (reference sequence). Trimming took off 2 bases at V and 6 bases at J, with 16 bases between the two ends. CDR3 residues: CATSRPRGGIDGYTF. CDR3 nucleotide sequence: TGTGCCACCAGCAGACCTCGGGGGGGGATCGATGGCTACACCTTC.

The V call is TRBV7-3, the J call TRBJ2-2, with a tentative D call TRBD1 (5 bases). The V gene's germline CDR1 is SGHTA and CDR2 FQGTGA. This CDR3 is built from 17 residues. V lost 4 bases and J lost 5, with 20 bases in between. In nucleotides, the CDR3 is TGTGCCAGCAGCTCAAAACCGAGCAGGGCGAGGACCGGGGAGCTGTTTTTT. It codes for CASSSKPSRARTGELFF.

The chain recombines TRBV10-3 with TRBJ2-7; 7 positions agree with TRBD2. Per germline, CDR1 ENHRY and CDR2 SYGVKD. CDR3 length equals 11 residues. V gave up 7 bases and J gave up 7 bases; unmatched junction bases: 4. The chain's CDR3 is CAITPGGEQYF. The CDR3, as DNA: TGTGCCATCACCCCGGGGGGAGAGCAGTACTTC.